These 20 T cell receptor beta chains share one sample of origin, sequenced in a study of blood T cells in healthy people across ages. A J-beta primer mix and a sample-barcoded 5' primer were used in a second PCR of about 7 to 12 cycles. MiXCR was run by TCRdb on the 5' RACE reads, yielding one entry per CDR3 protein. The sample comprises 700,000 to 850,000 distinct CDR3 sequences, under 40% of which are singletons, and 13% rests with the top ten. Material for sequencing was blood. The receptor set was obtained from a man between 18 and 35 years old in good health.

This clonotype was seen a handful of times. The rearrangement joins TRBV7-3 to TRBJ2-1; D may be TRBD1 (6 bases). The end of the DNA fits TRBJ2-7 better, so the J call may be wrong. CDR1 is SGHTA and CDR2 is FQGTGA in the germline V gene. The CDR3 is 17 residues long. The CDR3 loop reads CASSLIGAGATYNEQYF. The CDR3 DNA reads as TGTGCCAGCAGCTTAATTGGGGCAGGGGCGACCTACAATGAGCAGTACTTC.

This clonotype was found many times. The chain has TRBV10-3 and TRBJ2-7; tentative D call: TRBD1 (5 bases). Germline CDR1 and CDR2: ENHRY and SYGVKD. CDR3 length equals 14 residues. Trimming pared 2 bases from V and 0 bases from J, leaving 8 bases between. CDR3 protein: CAISEGHFSYEQYF. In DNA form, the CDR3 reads TGTGCCATCAGTGAGGGACACTTCTCCTACGAGCAGTACTTC.

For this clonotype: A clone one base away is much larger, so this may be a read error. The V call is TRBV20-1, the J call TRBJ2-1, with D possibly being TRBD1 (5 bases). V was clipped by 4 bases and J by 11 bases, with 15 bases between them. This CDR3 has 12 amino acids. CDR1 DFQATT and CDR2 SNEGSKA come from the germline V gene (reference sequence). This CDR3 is CSAKLRVHKQFF. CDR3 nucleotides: TGCAGTGCTAAACTCAGGGTGCATAAGCAGTTCTTC.

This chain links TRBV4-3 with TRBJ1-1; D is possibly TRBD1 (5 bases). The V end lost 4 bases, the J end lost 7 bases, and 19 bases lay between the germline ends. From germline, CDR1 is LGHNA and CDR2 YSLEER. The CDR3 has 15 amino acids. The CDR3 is CASSRGGAPGDEAFF. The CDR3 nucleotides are TGCGCCAGCAGCCGCGGTGGGGCTCCGGGGGATGAAGCTTTCTTT.

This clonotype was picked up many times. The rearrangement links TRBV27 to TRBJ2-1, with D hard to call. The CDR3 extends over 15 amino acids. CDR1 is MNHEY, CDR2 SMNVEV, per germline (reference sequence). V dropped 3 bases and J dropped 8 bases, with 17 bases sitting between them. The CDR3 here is CASSFLTPHWDEQFF. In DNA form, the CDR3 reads TGTGCCAGCAGTTTCCTCACCCCACATTGGGATGAGCAGTTCTTC.

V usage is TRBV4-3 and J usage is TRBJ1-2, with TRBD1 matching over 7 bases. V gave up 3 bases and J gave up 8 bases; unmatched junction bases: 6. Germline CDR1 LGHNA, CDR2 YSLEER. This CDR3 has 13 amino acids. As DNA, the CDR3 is TGCGCCAGCAGCCAGACAGGGCAACGGGGCTACACCTTC. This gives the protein CASSQTGQRGYTF.

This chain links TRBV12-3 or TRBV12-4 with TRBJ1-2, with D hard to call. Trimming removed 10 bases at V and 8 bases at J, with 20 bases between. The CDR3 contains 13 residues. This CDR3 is CATQTARVWGYTF. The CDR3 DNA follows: TGTGCCACCCAGACCGCAAGGGTGTGGGGCTACACCTTC.

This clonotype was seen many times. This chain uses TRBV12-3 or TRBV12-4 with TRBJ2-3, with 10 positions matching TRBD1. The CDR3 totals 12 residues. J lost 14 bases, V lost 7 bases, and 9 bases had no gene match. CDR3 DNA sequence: TGTGCCAGCAAGACTGGACAGGGGGGGTTGTATTTT. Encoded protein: CASKTGQGGLYF.

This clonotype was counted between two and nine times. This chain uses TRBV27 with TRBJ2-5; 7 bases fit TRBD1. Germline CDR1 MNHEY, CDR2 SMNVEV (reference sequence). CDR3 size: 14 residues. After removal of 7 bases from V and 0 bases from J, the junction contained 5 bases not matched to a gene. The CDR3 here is CASKDDRDQETQYF. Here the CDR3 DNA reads TGTGCCAGCAAAGACGACAGGGACCAAGAGACCCAGTACTTC.

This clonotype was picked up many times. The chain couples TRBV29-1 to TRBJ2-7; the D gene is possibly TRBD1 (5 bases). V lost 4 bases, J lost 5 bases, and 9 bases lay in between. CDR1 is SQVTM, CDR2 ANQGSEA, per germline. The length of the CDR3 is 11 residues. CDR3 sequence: CSVGQGHEQYF. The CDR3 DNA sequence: TGCAGCGTTGGGCAGGGCCACGAGCAGTACTTC.

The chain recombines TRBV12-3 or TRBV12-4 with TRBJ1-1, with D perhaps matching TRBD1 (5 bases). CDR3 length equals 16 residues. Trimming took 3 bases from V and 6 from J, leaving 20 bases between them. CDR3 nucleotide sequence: TGTGCCAGCAGTTTTACCAACGGGGGGTCGAAGGCTGAAGCTTTCTTT. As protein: CASSFTNGGSKAEAFF.

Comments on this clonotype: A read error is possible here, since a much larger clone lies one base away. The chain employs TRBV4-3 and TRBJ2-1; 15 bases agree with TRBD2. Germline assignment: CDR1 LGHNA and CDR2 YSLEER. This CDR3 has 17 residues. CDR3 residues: CTSSQGTSGGFYNEQFF. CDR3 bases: TGCACCAGCAGCCAAGGGACTAGCGGGGGGTTCTACAATGAGCAGTTCTTC.

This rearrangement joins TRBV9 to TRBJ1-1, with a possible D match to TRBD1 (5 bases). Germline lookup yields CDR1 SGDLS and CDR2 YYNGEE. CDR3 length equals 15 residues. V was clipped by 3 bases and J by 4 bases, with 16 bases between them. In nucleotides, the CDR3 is TGTGCCAGCAGCGGACTTGTACAAGGGGTCACTGAAGCTTTCTTT. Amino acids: CASSGLVQGVTEAFF.

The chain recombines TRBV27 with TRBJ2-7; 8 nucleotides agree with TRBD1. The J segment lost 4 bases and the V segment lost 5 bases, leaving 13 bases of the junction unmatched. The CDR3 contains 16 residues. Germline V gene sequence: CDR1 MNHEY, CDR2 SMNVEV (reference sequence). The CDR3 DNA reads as TGTGCCAGCAGTCATACTCCCCGGACAGGGTTATACGAGCAGTACTTC. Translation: CASSHTPRTGLYEQYF.

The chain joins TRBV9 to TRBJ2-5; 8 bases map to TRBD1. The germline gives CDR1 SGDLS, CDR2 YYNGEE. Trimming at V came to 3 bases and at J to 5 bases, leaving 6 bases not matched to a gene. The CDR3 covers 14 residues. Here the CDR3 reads CASSGTRGRETQYF. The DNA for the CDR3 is TGTGCCAGCAGCGGCACCAGGGGGCGGGAGACCCAGTACTTC.

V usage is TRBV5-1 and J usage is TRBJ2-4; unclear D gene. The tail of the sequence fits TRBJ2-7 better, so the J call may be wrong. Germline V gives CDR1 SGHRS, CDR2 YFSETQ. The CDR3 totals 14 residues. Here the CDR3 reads CASKFTPDGYEQYF. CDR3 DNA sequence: TGCGCCAGCAAATTCACACCGGACGGGTACGAGCAGTACTTC.

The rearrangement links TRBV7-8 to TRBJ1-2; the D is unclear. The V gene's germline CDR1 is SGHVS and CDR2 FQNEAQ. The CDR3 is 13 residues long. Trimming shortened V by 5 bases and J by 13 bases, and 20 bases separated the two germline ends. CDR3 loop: CASSPGGSALFTF. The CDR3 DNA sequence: TGTGCCAGCAGCCCCGGTGGCAGCGCCTTATTCACCTTC.

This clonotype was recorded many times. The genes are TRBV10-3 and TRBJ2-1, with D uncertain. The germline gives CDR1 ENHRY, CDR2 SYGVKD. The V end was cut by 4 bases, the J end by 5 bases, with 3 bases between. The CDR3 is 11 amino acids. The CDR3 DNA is TGTGCCATCAGTGGGGACAATGAGCAGTTCTTC. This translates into CAISGDNEQFF.

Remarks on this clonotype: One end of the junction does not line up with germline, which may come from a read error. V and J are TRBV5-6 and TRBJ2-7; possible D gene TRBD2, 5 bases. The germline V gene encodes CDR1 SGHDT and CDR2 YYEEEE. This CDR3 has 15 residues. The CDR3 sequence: CAGSLDGESRYEQYF. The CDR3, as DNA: TGTGCCGGCAGCTTGGATGGGGAGAGTAGGTACGAGCAGTACTTC. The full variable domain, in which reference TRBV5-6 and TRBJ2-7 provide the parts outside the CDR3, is DAGVTQSPTHLIKTRGQQVTLRCSPKSGHDTVSWYQQALGQGPQFIFQYYEEEERQRGNFPDRFSGHQFPNYSSELNVNALLLGDSALYLCAGSLDGESRYEQYFGPGTRLTVT.

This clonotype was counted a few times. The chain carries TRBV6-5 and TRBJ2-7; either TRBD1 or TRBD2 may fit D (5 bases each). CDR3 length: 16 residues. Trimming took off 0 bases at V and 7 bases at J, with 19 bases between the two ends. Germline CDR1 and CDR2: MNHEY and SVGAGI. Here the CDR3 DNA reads TGTGCCAGCAGTTACTCCGCGGACCTTGAGGGGAATGAGCAGTACTTC. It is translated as CASSYSADLEGNEQYF.